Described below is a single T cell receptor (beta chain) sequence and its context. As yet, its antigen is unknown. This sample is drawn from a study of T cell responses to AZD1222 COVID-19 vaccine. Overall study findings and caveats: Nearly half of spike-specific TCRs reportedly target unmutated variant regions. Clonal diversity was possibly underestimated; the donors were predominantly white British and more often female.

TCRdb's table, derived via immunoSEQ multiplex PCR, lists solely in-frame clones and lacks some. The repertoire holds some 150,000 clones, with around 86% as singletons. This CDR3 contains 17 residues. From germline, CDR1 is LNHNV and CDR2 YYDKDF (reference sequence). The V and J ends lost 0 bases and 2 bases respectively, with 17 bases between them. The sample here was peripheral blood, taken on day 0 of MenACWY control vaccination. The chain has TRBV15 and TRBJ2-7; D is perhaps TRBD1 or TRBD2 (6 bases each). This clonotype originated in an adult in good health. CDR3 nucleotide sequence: TGTGCCACCAGCAGAGAACGTAGGGCAGGGGAGGCCTACGAGCAGTACTTC. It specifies CATSRERRAGEAYEQYF.